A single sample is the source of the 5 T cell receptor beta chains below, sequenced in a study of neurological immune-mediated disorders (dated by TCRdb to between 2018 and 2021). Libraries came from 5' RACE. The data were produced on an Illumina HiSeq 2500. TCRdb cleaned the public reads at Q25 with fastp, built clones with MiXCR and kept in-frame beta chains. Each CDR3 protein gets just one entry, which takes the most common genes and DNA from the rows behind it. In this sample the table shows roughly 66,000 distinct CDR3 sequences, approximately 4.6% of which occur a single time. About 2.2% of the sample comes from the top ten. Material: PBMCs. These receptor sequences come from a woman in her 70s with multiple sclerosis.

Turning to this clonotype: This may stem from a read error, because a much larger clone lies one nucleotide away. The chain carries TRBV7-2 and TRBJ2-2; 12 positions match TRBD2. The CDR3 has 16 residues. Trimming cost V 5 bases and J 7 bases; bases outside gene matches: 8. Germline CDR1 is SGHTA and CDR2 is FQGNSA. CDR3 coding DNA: TGTGCCAGCAGCCCGATAACTAGCGGGAGGCACGGGGAGCTGTTTTTT. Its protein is CASSPITSGRHGELFF.

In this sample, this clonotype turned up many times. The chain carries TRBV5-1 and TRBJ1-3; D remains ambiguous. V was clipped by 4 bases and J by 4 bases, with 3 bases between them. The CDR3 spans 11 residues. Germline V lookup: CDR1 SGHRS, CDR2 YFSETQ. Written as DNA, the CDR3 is TGCGCCAGCAGCGAAGGAAACACCATATATTTT. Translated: CASSEGNTIYF.

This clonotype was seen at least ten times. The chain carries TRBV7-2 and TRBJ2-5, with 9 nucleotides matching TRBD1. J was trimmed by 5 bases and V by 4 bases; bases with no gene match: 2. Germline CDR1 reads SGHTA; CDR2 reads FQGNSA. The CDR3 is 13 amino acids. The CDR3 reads CASSSDRGETQYF. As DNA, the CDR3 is TGTGCCAGCAGCTCGGACAGGGGCGAGACCCAGTACTTC.

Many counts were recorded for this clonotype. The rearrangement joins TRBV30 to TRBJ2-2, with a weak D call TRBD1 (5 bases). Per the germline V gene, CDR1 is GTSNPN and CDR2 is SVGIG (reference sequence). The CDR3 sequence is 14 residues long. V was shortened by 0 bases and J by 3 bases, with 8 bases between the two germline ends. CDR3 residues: CAWSVGQHTGELFF. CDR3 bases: TGTGCCTGGAGTGTAGGACAACACACCGGGGAGCTGTTTTTT.

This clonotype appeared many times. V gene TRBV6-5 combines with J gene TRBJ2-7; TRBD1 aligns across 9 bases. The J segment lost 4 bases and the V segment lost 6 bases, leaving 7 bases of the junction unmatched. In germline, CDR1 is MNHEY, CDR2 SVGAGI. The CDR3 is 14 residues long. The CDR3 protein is CASRTRTGVYEQYF. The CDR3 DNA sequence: TGTGCCAGCAGAACACGGACAGGGGTGTACGAGCAGTACTTC.